These 32 T cell receptor beta chains were sequenced from one sample in a study of blood T cell repertoires in COVID-19. Sequencing used immunoSEQ multiplex PCR; TCRdb keeps in-frame clones, though not all of them. The sample has 200,000 to 250,000 clones; around 84% are singletons. Sequencing was carried out using peripheral blood. These receptors were taken from a young man with active or convalescent COVID-19.

The chain is built from TRBV5-5 and TRBJ1-6; D perhaps matches TRBD1 (5 bases). CDR1 and CDR2 from the germline V gene are SGHKS and YYEKEE (reference sequence). The V end lost 4 bases, the J end lost 5 bases, and 13 bases lay between the germline ends. The CDR3 has 15 amino acids. CDR3 nucleotides: TGTGCCAGCAGCGCGGTAACAGGACATAATTCACCCCTCCACTTT. Protein product: CASSAVTGHNSPLHF.

The chain carries TRBV24-1 and TRBJ1-2; 9 nucleotides align to TRBD1. The ends lost 2 bases at V and 7 bases at J; junction bases unmatched: 7. CDR1 KGHDR and CDR2 SFDVKD come from the germline V gene. The CDR3 runs 15 residues. The CDR3 is CATSDSLQGAFGYTF. In nucleotides, the CDR3 is TGTGCCACCAGTGATTCCCTACAGGGGGCTTTTGGCTACACCTTC.

V gene TRBV9 combines with J gene TRBJ2-7; 12 bases are shared with TRBD1. V lost 2 bases, J lost 2 bases, and 2 bases stayed unmatched. The CDR3 spans 15 residues. Germline CDR1 reads SGDLS; CDR2 reads YYNGEE. The CDR3 bases are TGTGCCAGCAGCGTGGGACAGGGGGCTGCCTACGAGCAGTACTTC. Translation gives CASSVGQGAAYEQYF.

This chain uses TRBV2 with TRBJ1-2, with D unresolved. The germline V and J ends were trimmed by 11 bases and 8 bases, with 21 bases remaining between them. Germline CDR1 reads SNHLY; CDR2 reads FYNNEI. CDR3 size: 13 residues. In nucleotides, the CDR3 is TGTGCCGCCAGCAAGGTCCCTCCGGGGGGCTACACCTTC. This encodes CAASKVPPGGYTF.

This clone was picked up one time. The chain couples TRBV9 to TRBJ1-6; TRBD1 agrees at 8 bases. The CDR3 consists of 14 residues. The J segment lost 7 bases and the V segment lost 0 bases, leaving 0 bases of the junction unmatched. Germline CDR1 reads SGDLS; CDR2 reads YYNGEE. As DNA, the CDR3 is TGTGCCAGCAGCGTAGGACAGGGGAATTCACCCCTCCACTTT. Translation gives CASSVGQGNSPLHF.

The chain has TRBV12-5 and TRBJ1-6, with D tentatively TRBD1 (5 bases). Deletions cut 2 bases from V and 10 bases from J, with 15 bases between. The CDR3 has 15 amino acids. Germline loops: CDR1 LGHNT, CDR2 FRNRAP. Written as DNA, the CDR3 is TGTGCTAGTGGTTTGCACCGGGGGTTAGGGTCACCCCTCCACTTT. Residues: CASGLHRGLGSPLHF.

This rearrangement joins TRBV11-2 to TRBJ2-7; tentative D call: TRBD1 (6 bases). V gave up 5 bases and J gave up 4 bases, with 15 bases separating them. The CDR3 is 14 residues long. The V gene's germline CDR1 is SGHAT and CDR2 FQNNGV. CDR3 sequence: CASSRSDSRYEQYF. CDR3 nucleotides: TGTGCCAGCAGCCGTTCGGACAGCAGATACGAGCAGTACTTC. The whole variable domain, filled in from reference TRBV11-2 and TRBJ2-7, reads EAGVAQSPRYKIIEKRQSVAFWCNPISGHATLYWYQQILGQGPKLLIQFQNNGVVDDSQLPKDRFSAERLKGVDSTLKIQPAKLEDSAVYLCASSRSDSRYEQYFGPGTRLTVT.

The chain combines TRBV12-5 with TRBJ2-2, with 8 bases fitting TRBD1. The CDR3 loop spans 17 amino acids. Germline lookup yields CDR1 LGHNT and CDR2 FRNRAP. V was clipped by 0 bases and J by 3 bases; unmatched bases: 6. The CDR3 DNA is TGTGCTAGTGGTTTGGTACTTGTGACAGGGGACACCGGGGAGCTGTTTTTT. The encoded protein is CASGLVLVTGDTGELFF.

This chain uses TRBV5-8 with TRBJ2-3; D unclear. In germline, CDR1 is SGHTS, CDR2 YDEGEE. V lost 4 bases to trimming and J lost 6 bases, with 9 bases between them. The CDR3 extends over 12 amino acids. CDR3 sequence: CASSVGRDTQYF. In DNA form, the CDR3 reads TGTGCCAGCAGCGTCGGTCGGGATACGCAGTATTTT.

This clone was found a few times. The chain joins TRBV2 to TRBJ1-1; D is perhaps TRBD1 (6 bases). The germline V gene has CDR1 SNHLY and CDR2 FYNNEI. CDR3 length: 19 amino acids. The V and J ends lost 6 bases and 0 bases respectively, with 26 bases between them. CDR3 nucleotide sequence: TGTGCCAGCAGCGATACAGGGTACCCCGATTCGGCCATGAACACTGAAGCTTTCTTT. This translates into CASSDTGYPDSAMNTEAFF.

There are many counts of this clone. The rearrangement uses TRBV30 and TRBJ2-6; TRBD2 matches 10 bases. The CDR3 runs to 21 residues. The junction had 17 bases not matched to a gene; V was cut back by 1 base and J by 2 bases. Germline V lookup: CDR1 GTSNPN, CDR2 SVGIG (reference sequence). The CDR3 loop reads CAWSGGRTSGKGSAGANVLTF. CDR3 bases: TGTGCCTGGAGTGGCGGCCGGACTAGCGGAAAGGGTTCAGCTGGGGCCAACGTCCTGACTTTC.

This clone has more than one count but fewer than ten. J is TRBJ1-1 and V is TRBV4-2; 8 bases are a match to TRBD1. CDR1 and CDR2 from the germline V gene are LGHNA and YNFKEQ. CDR3 length equals 15 residues. The trim removed 4 bases at V and 6 bases at J, leaving 10 bases unmatched. The DNA of the CDR3 is TGTGCCAGCAGCCGCCCGGCAACAGGGGGGGCTGAAGCTTTCTTT. Residues: CASSRPATGGAEAFF.

The chain employs TRBV28 and TRBJ1-3, with D hard to call. V lost 6 bases, J lost 2 bases, and 8 bases lay in between. Per the germline V gene, CDR1 is MDHEN and CDR2 is SYDVKM. CDR3 size: 13 residues. The CDR3 here is CASREGAGNTIYF. The CDR3 DNA reads as TGTGCCAGCAGGGAGGGAGCTGGAAACACCATATATTTT.

J is TRBJ1-5 and V is TRBV18, with D maybe TRBD1 (5 bases). This CDR3 is 14 amino acids long. CDR1 and CDR2 from the germline V gene are KGHSH and LQKENI. The V end was cut by 5 bases, the J end by 0 bases, with 8 bases between. The CDR3 DNA reads as TGTGCCAGCTCATTTCAGGGTAGCAATCAGCCCCAGCATTTT. This translates into CASSFQGSNQPQHF.

The J gene is TRBJ1-3, the V gene TRBV4-2, with D possibly TRBD1 on 5 matching bases. Germline V lookup: CDR1 LGHNA, CDR2 YNFKEQ. The CDR3 is made up of 15 amino acids. The germline V and J ends were trimmed by 0 bases and 4 bases, with 10 bases remaining between them. CDR3 in amino acids: CASSQDRVRGNTIYF. The CDR3 DNA reads as TGTGCCAGCAGCCAAGACAGGGTGAGGGGAAACACCATATATTTT.

This sequence joins TRBV30 and TRBJ2-6, with D tentatively TRBD2 (6 bases). CDR3 length equals 16 residues. The germline V gene encodes CDR1 GTSNPN and CDR2 SVGIG (reference sequence). V dropped 1 base and J dropped 0 bases, with 10 bases sitting between them. CDR3 residues: CAWSEAGGSGANVLTF. The CDR3 bases are TGTGCCTGGAGTGAAGCCGGGGGCTCTGGGGCCAACGTCCTGACTTTC.

The chain is built from TRBV9 and TRBJ1-6; 8 positions agree with TRBD1. V lost 3 bases and J lost 6; bases outside the gene matches: 5. The CDR3 runs 15 residues. The germline gives CDR1 SGDLS, CDR2 YYNGEE. The CDR3 protein is CASSAGGSTNSPLHF. Written as DNA, the CDR3 is TGTGCCAGCAGCGCAGGGGGCTCGACTAATTCACCCCTCCACTTT.

The chain uses TRBV28 and TRBJ2-2; 11 positions match TRBD1. The CDR3 runs 16 residues. Germline assignment: CDR1 MDHEN and CDR2 SYDVKM. Trimming took 1 base from V and 6 from J; bases not matched to a gene: 4. CDR3 in amino acids: CASSLFLGQGAGELFF. The CDR3 DNA reads TGTGCCAGCAGTTTATTTTTGGGACAGGGGGCCGGGGAGCTGTTTTTT.

This chain joins TRBV4-3 and TRBJ2-1; TRBD2 is a possible D gene (6 bases). This CDR3 contains 14 residues. V was cut by 4 bases and J by 6 bases, with 13 bases left in between. Germline-derived CDR1 and CDR2 are LGHNA and YSLEER. CDR3 sequence reads: CASSPWGSGNEQFF. The CDR3 coding sequence is TGCGCCAGCAGCCCCTGGGGTAGCGGCAATGAGCAGTTCTTC.

To note about this clone: In the same sample, other DNA sequences code for this CDR3. The chain combines TRBV27 with TRBJ2-7, with D uncertain. The germline CDR1 and CDR2 sequences are MNHEY and SMNVEV (reference sequence). The CDR3 is made up of 12 amino acids. V was cut by 4 bases and J by 0 bases, with 4 bases left in between. The chain's CDR3 is CASSSSSYEQYF. Here the CDR3 DNA reads TGTGCCAGCAGTTCCTCCTCCTACGAGCAGTACTTC.

The chain has TRBV6-5 and TRBJ1-6; D may be TRBD1 (5 bases). Germline-derived CDR1 and CDR2 are MNHEY and SVGAGI. Trimming shortened V by 6 bases and J by 10 bases, and 19 bases separated the two germline ends. The CDR3 totals 15 residues. This chain's CDR3 is CASRNPGGLGSPLHF. The CDR3 region has the DNA TGTGCCAGCAGAAACCCCGGGGGTTTAGGCTCACCCCTCCACTTT.

This rearrangement joins TRBV6-5 to TRBJ2-1; 11 bases agree with TRBD2. Germline CDR1 MNHEY, CDR2 SVGAGI. J lost 8 bases, V lost 3 bases, and 6 bases had no gene match. The CDR3 has 15 amino acids. The CDR3 loop is CASSYGTSGGYEQFF. In nucleotides, the CDR3 is TGTGCCAGCAGTTATGGTACTAGCGGGGGTTATGAGCAGTTCTTC.

This chain uses TRBV19 with TRBJ2-7; 9 nucleotides line up with TRBD1. After removal of 7 bases from V and 4 bases from J, the junction contained 8 bases not matched to a gene. Looked up from germline, CDR1 is LNHDA and CDR2 is SQIVND (reference sequence). This CDR3 is built from 14 residues. Here the CDR3 reads CASNSRGQGYEQYF. CDR3 bases: TGTGCCAGTAACTCTCGGGGACAGGGTTACGAGCAGTACTTC.

V is TRBV19 and J is TRBJ1-2; TRBD1 is a possible D gene (5 bases). CDR3 length: 14 amino acids. V lost 3 bases and J 8 bases, leaving 16 bases between the germline ends. CDR1 is LNHDA, CDR2 SQIVND, per germline (reference sequence). CDR3 nucleotides: TGTGCCAGTAGTATTCTTTTCGGGGGTAGCGGCTACACCTTC. Translated: CASSILFGGSGYTF.

In nucleotides, the CDR3 is TGTGCCAGCAGCTCCCACTTCAACGTCCTGACTTTC. This gives the protein CASSSHFNVLTF. The chain employs TRBV5-8 and TRBJ2-6; no definite D call. Trimming took 3 bases from V and 9 from J, leaving 7 bases between them. The germline CDR1 and CDR2 sequences are SGHTS and YDEGEE. The CDR3 is 12 amino acids. Full variable domain (outside the CDR3, taken from reference TRBV5-8 and TRBJ2-6): EAGVTQSPTHLIKTRGQQATLRCSPISGHTSVYWYQQALGLGLQFLLWYDEGEERNRGNFPPRFSGRQFPNYSSELNVNALELEDSALYLCASSSHFNVLTFGAGSRLTVL.

CDR3 sequence (DNA): TGCGCCAGCAGCTTGAGTCTCAGCGGGAGGCTGGAGCAGTACTTC. It codes for CASSLSLSGRLEQYF. The chain uses TRBV5-1 and TRBJ2-7; 9 bases match TRBD2. J gave up 7 bases and V 1 base, and 9 bases lay outside the gene matches. Germline CDR1 and CDR2: SGHRS and YFSETQ. CDR3 length equals 15 residues.

The chain links TRBV27 to TRBJ1-5, with D uncertain. With 10 bases removed from V and 6 bases from J, the gap between germline ends came to 19 bases. CDR3 size: 14 residues. The germline V gene encodes CDR1 MNHEY and CDR2 SMNVEV (reference sequence). In DNA, the CDR3 is TGTGCCACCCGTCAGCTGGGCACGGCTCAGCCCCAGCATTTT. Its translation: CATRQLGTAQPQHF.

This clone was detected only a few times. This chain uses TRBV30 with TRBJ1-5; no clear D gene. V was pared by 2 bases and J by 4 bases, with 9 bases between. The germline CDR1 and CDR2 sequences are GTSNPN and SVGIG (reference sequence). There are 13 residues in the CDR3. CDR3 protein: CAWSLPPNQPQHF. CDR3 DNA: TGTGCCTGGAGTCTCCCTCCTAATCAGCCCCAGCATTTT.

This clone appeared once. The chain is built from TRBV11-2 and TRBJ2-3, with TRBD1 as a possible D gene (5 bases). The CDR3 contains 15 residues. V lost 0 bases and J lost 2, with 9 bases in between. Per the germline V gene, CDR1 is SGHAT and CDR2 is FQNNGV. The CDR3 sequence: CASSLDGAATDTQYF. CDR3 DNA: TGTGCCAGCAGCTTAGATGGGGCCGCCACAGATACGCAGTATTTT.

The chain is built from TRBV4-1 and TRBJ2-1, with TRBD2 matching over 8 bases. The CDR3 spans 17 residues. The ends lost 2 bases at V and 5 bases at J; junction bases unmatched: 11. CDR1 and CDR2 from the germline V gene are MGHRA and YSYEKL. The DNA of the CDR3 is TGCGCCAGCAGCCAAAAAACCGGACTAGCCCTCGACAATGAGCAGTTCTTC. It is translated as CASSQKTGLALDNEQFF.

This CDR3 is CASSRTSGGTDTQYF. DNA of the CDR3: TGCGCCAGCAGCCGGACTAGCGGGGGCACAGATACGCAGTATTTT. The chain links TRBV5-1 to TRBJ2-3; TRBD2 matches 12 bases. The CDR3 spans 15 residues. Germline CDR1 reads SGHRS; CDR2 reads YFSETQ. V was clipped by 4 bases and J by 1 base; unmatched bases: 1.

The rearrangement joins TRBV6-6 to TRBJ2-3; 14 bases agree with TRBD2. The germline gives CDR1 MNHNY, CDR2 SVGAGI (reference sequence). CDR3 size: 19 residues. V dropped 5 bases and J dropped 6; count of bases not matched to a gene: 16. CDR3 nucleotide sequence: TGTGCCAGCAGTCCCGGACTAGCGGGGGGTATCCGCTCCCCGGATACGCAGTATTTT. This gives the protein CASSPGLAGGIRSPDTQYF.